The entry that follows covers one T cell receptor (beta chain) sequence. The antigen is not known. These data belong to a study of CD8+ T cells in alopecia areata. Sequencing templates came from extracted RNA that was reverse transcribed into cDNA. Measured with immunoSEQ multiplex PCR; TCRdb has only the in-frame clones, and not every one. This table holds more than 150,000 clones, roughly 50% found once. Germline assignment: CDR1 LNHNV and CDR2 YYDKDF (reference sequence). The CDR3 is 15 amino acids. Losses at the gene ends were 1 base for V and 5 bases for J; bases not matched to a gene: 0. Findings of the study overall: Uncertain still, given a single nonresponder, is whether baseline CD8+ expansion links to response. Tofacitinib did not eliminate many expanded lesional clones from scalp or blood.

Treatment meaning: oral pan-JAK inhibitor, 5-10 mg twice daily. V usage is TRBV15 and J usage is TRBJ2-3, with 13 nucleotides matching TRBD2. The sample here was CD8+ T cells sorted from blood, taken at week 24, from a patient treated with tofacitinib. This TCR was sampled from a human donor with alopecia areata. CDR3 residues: CATSRGTSGGDTQYF. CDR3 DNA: TGTGCCACCAGCAGAGGGACTAGCGGGGGAGATACGCAGTATTTT.